Below, 9 T cell receptor beta chains from the same sample are listed, as sequenced in a study of post-analysis software for immune sequencing data. General study results and limits: A few TRBV segments occurring more often in patients than controls included TRBV5-6, TRBV5-1 and TRBV20-1.

No antigen has been identified for these receptors. cDNA libraries for TCR beta contained unique molecular identifiers. TCRdb used MiXCR to reprocess the PCR reads, holding one entry per CDR3 protein. The table lists 170,000 or so distinct CDR3 sequences, approximately 30% of them singletons. The specimen sequenced was blood. These TCRs come from a girl aged 5-17 years with multiple sclerosis.

The V gene is TRBV6-2 or TRBV6-3, the J gene TRBJ1-5; tentative D call: TRBD1 (6 bases). The V end lost 7 bases, the J end lost 7 bases, and 11 bases lay between the germline ends. Germline assignment: CDR1 MNHEY and CDR2 SVGEGT. This CDR3 is 12 amino acids long. CDR3 in DNA: TGTGCCAGCACGTCAGGGGAACAGCCCCAGCATTTT. This translates into CASTSGEQPQHF.

This clonotype was recorded at least ten times. The chain combines TRBV28 with TRBJ2-1; TRBD1 agrees at 10 bases. V lost 4 bases, J lost 0 bases, and 18 bases stayed unmatched. The CDR3 spans 21 residues. The germline CDR1 and CDR2 sequences are MDHEN and SYDVKM. CDR3 loop: CASSSGTGVIGLSSSYNEQFF. The CDR3 DNA follows: TGTGCCAGCAGTTCCGGGACAGGGGTAATCGGGTTGTCGAGCTCCTACAATGAGCAGTTCTTC.

The rearrangement uses TRBV12-3 or TRBV12-4 and TRBJ2-3; the match to TRBD1 covers 10 bases. V was pared by 3 bases and J by 4 bases, with 7 bases of the junction left unmatched. CDR3 length equals 16 residues. The CDR3: CASSFARTGGADTQYF. DNA for the CDR3: TGTGCCAGCAGTTTTGCTAGGACAGGGGGAGCAGATACGCAGTATTTT.

The chain employs TRBV7-9 and TRBJ2-1, with D possibly matching TRBD2 (5 bases). Germline CDR1 and CDR2: SEHNR and FQNEAQ (reference sequence). CDR3 length: 17 amino acids. Trimming took 5 bases from V and 6 from J, leaving 23 bases between them. This CDR3 is CASSPSRVGRSLNEQFF. The CDR3 nucleotides read TGTGCCAGCAGCCCGTCCCGCGTTGGGAGATCTCTCAATGAGCAGTTCTTC.

This clonotype has ten or more counts. The genes are TRBV12-3 or TRBV12-4 and TRBJ2-7, with unresolved D. V was trimmed by 1 base and J by 6 bases, leaving 16 bases between them. This CDR3 is built from 15 residues. CDR3 bases: TGTGCCAGCAGTTTAGGGTCGCCTCCTCCCCCCGAGCAGTACTTC. It specifies CASSLGSPPPPEQYF.

This clonotype was seen repeatedly, ten times or more. V and J are TRBV7-2 and TRBJ1-4; 9 positions match TRBD1. Germline loops: CDR1 SGHTA, CDR2 FQGNSA. The CDR3 runs 16 residues. J gave up 3 bases and V 4 bases, and 6 bases lay outside the gene matches. CDR3 loop: CASSSPGQGPNEKLFF. The CDR3 DNA follows: TGTGCCAGCAGCTCTCCGGGACAGGGACCTAATGAAAAACTGTTTTTT.

The sample holds a few counts of this clonotype. V usage is TRBV4-2 and J usage is TRBJ2-7, with no clear D. The CDR3 is 14 amino acids. Per the germline V gene, CDR1 is LGHNA and CDR2 is YNFKEQ. The V end was cut by 0 bases, the J end by 1 base, with 7 bases between. CDR3 protein: CASSQEMASYEQYF. In DNA form, the CDR3 reads TGTGCCAGCAGCCAAGAAATGGCATCCTACGAGCAGTACTTC.

J is TRBJ1-2 and V is TRBV7-2; TRBD1 matches 8 bases. The trim removed 6 bases at V and 3 bases at J, leaving 3 bases unmatched. Germline-derived CDR1 and CDR2 are SGHTA and FQGNSA. The CDR3 extends over 13 amino acids. The CDR3, as DNA: TGTGCCAGCAGGTCGACAGGGGACTATGGCTACACCTTC. Its translation is CASRSTGDYGYTF.

Remarks on this clonotype: A read error is possible here, since a much larger clone lies one base away. CDR3 in amino acids: CASSLETGSEQFF. DNA for the CDR3: TGCGCCAGCAGCTTAGAGACAGGCAGTGAGCAGTTCTTC. The chain links TRBV5-1 to TRBJ2-1; D is possibly TRBD1 (6 bases). The CDR3 totals 13 residues. Per germline, CDR1 SGHRS and CDR2 YFSETQ. V dropped 2 bases and J dropped 9 bases, with 12 bases sitting between them.